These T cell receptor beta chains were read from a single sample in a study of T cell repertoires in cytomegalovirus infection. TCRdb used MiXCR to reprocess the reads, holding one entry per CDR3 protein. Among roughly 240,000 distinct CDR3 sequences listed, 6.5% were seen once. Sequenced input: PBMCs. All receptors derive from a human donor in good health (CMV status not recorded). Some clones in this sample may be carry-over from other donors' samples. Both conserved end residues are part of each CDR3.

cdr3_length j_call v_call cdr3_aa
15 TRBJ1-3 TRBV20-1 CSARKESGQYDTIYF
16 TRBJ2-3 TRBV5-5 CASSPGLGDRTDTQYF
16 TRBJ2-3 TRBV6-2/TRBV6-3 CASTTLPGLDADTQYF
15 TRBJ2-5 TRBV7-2 CASSLGGLAEETQYF
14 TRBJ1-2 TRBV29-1 CSVDWQGDNYGYTF
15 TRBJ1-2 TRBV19 CASSIQGALHYGYTF
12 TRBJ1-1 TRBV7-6 CASSPDRGEAFF
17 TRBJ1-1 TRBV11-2 CASSTRTVRLLNTEAFF
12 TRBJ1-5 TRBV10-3 CAISQDNQPQHF
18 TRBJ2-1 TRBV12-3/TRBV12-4 CASSHLGTAPGGYNEQFF
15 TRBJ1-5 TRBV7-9 CASSLSTESNQPQHF
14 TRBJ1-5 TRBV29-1 CSVVWDSSNQPQHF
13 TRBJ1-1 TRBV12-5 CASGLGDVLEAFF
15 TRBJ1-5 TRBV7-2 CASSQEGQRSQPQHF
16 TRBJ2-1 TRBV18 CASSPETGFSYNEQFF
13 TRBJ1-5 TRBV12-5 CASGLDSNQPQHF